A single sample gave rise to the 8 T cell receptor beta chains below, sequenced in a study of blood T cell repertoires in COVID-19. TCRdb keeps only in-frame clones here, not all; method: immunoSEQ multiplex PCR. The sample records about 400,000 clones, roughly 86% being singletons. Sequencing was performed on peripheral blood. The receptors come from a human donor in a cohort sampled during active COVID-19.

The chain carries TRBV19 and TRBJ2-7, with D possibly matching TRBD2 (6 bases). The CDR3 loop spans 16 amino acids. V was shortened by 6 bases and J by 6 bases, with 24 bases between the two germline ends. The germline V gene encodes CDR1 LNHDA and CDR2 SQIVND (reference sequence). In DNA form, the CDR3 reads TGTGCCAGTAGCTTGGGACTCCTAGTCGGGACCTCCGAGCAGTACTTC. This sequence encodes CASSLGLLVGTSEQYF.

This clone showed up just once. J is TRBJ2-7 and V is TRBV7-2; 7 nucleotides align to TRBD1. The germline V gene encodes CDR1 SGHTA and CDR2 FQGNSA. Unmatched junction bases numbered 5, after V lost 5 bases and J lost 4 bases. The CDR3 spans 13 residues. This CDR3 is CASSLTGFYEQYF. CDR3 sequence (DNA): TGTGCCAGCAGCCTGACAGGGTTTTACGAGCAGTACTTC.

V gene TRBV27 combines with J gene TRBJ1-2; 7 bases fit TRBD1. From germline, CDR1 is MNHEY and CDR2 SMNVEV (reference sequence). There are 13 residues in the CDR3. The V gene end was trimmed by 5 bases and the J gene end by 3 bases; junction bases not matched to a gene: 3. DNA for the CDR3: TGTGCCAGCAGTGGGACAGCCTACTATGGCTACACCTTC. Protein product: CASSGTAYYGYTF.

The DNA for the CDR3 is TGTGCCAGCTCACCTACCGGGACTAGCGGGGGCGAGCAGTACTTC. Its protein is CASSPTGTSGGEQYF. The chain joins TRBV18 to TRBJ2-7, with 14 bases matching TRBD2. CDR3 length equals 15 residues. The junction had 4 bases not matched to a gene; V was cut back by 3 bases and J by 6 bases. CDR1 and CDR2 (germline): KGHSH, LQKENI.

V is TRBV19 and J is TRBJ1-2; TRBD1 matches 10 bases. V lost 7 bases to trimming and J lost 4 bases; unmatched junction nucleotides: 18. There are 18 residues in the CDR3. Germline-derived CDR1 and CDR2 are LNHDA and SQIVND (reference sequence). The CDR3 here is CASTLTWDRGSGGYGYTF. Here the CDR3 DNA reads TGTGCCAGTACTCTAACATGGGACAGGGGATCAGGAGGCTATGGCTACACCTTC.

J is TRBJ1-2 and V is TRBV12-3 or TRBV12-4; D is unclear. This CDR3 has 13 amino acids. V lost 6 bases and J lost 0, with 8 bases in between. CDR3 sequence reads: CASSWASNYGYTF. As DNA, the CDR3 is TGTGCCAGCAGCTGGGCTTCTAACTATGGCTACACCTTC.

This clone was counted a few times. The CDR3 reads CASTPGQDTDTQYF. Written as DNA, the CDR3 is TGTGCCAGCACACCAGGACAGGACACAGATACGCAGTATTTT. The chain recombines TRBV7-9 with TRBJ2-3; 7 bases match TRBD1. CDR1 and CDR2 from the germline V gene are SEHNR and FQNEAQ (reference sequence). V shed 7 bases and J 2 bases; nucleotides not matched to a gene: 6. The CDR3 runs to 14 residues.

The rearrangement joins TRBV10-3 to TRBJ2-3, with 9 positions matching TRBD2. The CDR3 sequence is 16 residues long. V dropped 6 bases and J dropped 0; count of bases not matched to a gene: 7. Germline V gene data show CDR1 as ENHRY and CDR2 as SYGVKD. This CDR3 reads CAISRSLAGSTDTQYF. In DNA form, the CDR3 reads TGTGCCATCAGCCGTTCGCTAGCGGGGAGCACAGATACGCAGTATTTT.